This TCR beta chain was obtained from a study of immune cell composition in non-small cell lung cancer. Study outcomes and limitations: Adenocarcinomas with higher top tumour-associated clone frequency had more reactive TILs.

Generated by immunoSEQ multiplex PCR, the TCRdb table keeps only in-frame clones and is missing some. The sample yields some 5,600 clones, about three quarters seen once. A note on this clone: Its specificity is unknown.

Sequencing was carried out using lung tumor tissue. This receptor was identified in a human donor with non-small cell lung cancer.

Here the CDR3 DNA reads TGTGCCAGCAGCTTTCTAACCGGGAACCCAAACTATGGCTACACCTTC. Translation gives CASSFLTGNPNYGYTF. V and J are TRBV7-2 and TRBJ1-2; unclear D gene. This CDR3 contains 16 residues. CDR1 is SGHTA and CDR2 is FQGNSA in the germline V gene. V gave up 3 bases and J gave up 2 bases, with 16 bases separating them.